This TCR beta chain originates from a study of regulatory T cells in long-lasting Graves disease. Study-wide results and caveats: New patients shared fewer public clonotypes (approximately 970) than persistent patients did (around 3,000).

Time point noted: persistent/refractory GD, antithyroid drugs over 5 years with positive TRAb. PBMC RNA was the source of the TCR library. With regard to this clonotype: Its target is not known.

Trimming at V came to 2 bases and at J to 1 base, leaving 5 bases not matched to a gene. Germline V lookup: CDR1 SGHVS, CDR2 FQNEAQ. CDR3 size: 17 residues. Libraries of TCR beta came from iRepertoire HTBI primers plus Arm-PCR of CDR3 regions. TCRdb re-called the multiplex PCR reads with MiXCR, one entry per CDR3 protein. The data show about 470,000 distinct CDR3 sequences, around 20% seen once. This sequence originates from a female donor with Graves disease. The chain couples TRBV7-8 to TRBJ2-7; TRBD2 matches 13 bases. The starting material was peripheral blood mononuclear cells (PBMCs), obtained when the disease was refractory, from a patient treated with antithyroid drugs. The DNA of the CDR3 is TGTGCCAGCAGCTTACTGAGGACTAGCGGGAGTTCCTACGAGCAGTACTTC. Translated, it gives CASSLLRTSGSSYEQYF.